The rows below give T cell receptor beta chains drawn from one sample of a study of shared clonotypes between healthy human individuals. TCRdb's table, derived via immunoSEQ multiplex PCR, lists solely in-frame clones and lacks some. The table shows more than 2 million clones, with over 85% occurring only once. Sequenced input: naive CD4+ T cells sorted from blood. Source of these receptors: a man aged 18 to 30 in good health. The CDR3 runs from the conserved cysteine through the conserved F or W. D genes are given only for firm matches. The size field is filled for only some rows; it gives once, few, many or a size class.

clone_size	d_call	v_call	j_call	cdr3_length	cdr3_nt	cdr3_aa
once	TRBD1	TRBV5-1	TRBJ1-2	16	TGCGCCAGCAGCTTGGACCTATCCACAGGGGACTATGGCTACACCTTC	CASSLDLSTGDYGYTF
.	.	TRBV5-1	TRBJ2-2	16	TGCGCCAGCAGCTTGAATTCCCAGCCGAACACCGGGGAGCTGTTTTTT	CASSLNSQPNTGELFF
.	TRBD1	TRBV28	TRBJ1-4	14	TGTGCCAGCAGAAGTCCCGGGACAGGGTCGAGGCTGTTTTTT	CASRSPGTGSRLFF
once	.	TRBV7-2	TRBJ1-1	14	TGTGCCAGCAGCTCCCGGCTCATGAACACTGAAGCTTTCTTT	CASSSRLMNTEAFF
once	.	TRBV5-1	TRBJ1-1	15	TGCGCCAGCAGCTTGCTTGGGCCGGTGAACACTGAAGCTTTCTTT	CASSLLGPVNTEAFF
.	TRBD2	TRBV7-9	TRBJ2-3	16	TGTGCCAGCAGCCAAACCCTTAGCGGGGGAACAGATACGCAGTATTTT	CASSQTLSGGTDTQYF
.	.	TRBV7-2	TRBJ2-3	14	TGTGCCAGCAGCTTAGCGGGGCACATAGATACGCAGTATTTT	CASSLAGHIDTQYF
.	.	TRBV19	TRBJ1-2	12	TGTGCCACTAGGCGGGGACAAATTGGCTACACCTTC	CATRRGQIGYTF
.	TRBD1	TRBV9	TRBJ2-2	17	TGTGCCAGCAGCGTAGCTTTTGGGACAGGGAACACCGGGGAGCTGTTTTTT	CASSVAFGTGNTGELFF
.	.	TRBV5-1	TRBJ1-1	13	TGCGCCAGCAGCTTCCGGACGAACACTGAAGCTTTCTTT	CASSFRTNTEAFF
.	.	TRBV6-6	TRBJ2-1	12	TGTGCCAGCAGTTACTCCCGAGCCGTGCAGTTCTTC	CASSYSRAVQFF
once	.	TRBV10-2	TRBJ2-7	15	TGCGCCAGCAGTGTTTTATCCGGACGGGCCTACGAGCAGTACTTC	CASSVLSGRAYEQYF
.	.	TRBV5-6	TRBJ1-6	14	TGTGCCAGCAGCTTTGACATGAACAATTCACCCCTCCACTTT	CASSFDMNNSPLHF
.	TRBD2	TRBV9	TRBJ2-1	15	TGTGCCAGCAGCGTAGCTAGCGGGGGGTACAATGAGCAGTTCTTC	CASSVASGGYNEQFF
.	.	TRBV28	TRBJ1-2	16	TGTGCCAGCAGTTTAGAAAGAGGTTCAGCTAACTATGGCTACACCTTC	CASSLERGSANYGYTF
once	TRBD1	TRBV11-3	TRBJ2-6	19	TGTGCCAGCAGCTTAGGATCCCGGGACAGGGGGTTTGGGGCCAACGTCCTGACTTTC	CASSLGSRDRGFGANVLTF
.	.	TRBV25-1	TRBJ2-5	15	TGTGCCAGCAGTGAATGGTTTGACAGGCAAGAGACCCAGTACTTC	CASSEWFDRQETQYF
once	TRBD1	TRBV6-5	TRBJ1-2	15	TGTGCCAGCAGTCCCCAGGACAGGGGACCCTATGGCTACACCTTC	CASSPQDRGPYGYTF
.	.	TRBV7-3	TRBJ1-2	15	TGTGCCAGCAGCCCCGCGGCCCTTTCGTCCTATGGCTACACCTTC	CASSPAALSSYGYTF
.	.	TRBV18	TRBJ2-7	14	TGTGCCAGCTCACCAACGCCGGGTAGCGGAGAGCAGTACTTC	CASSPTPGSGEQYF
.	TRBD1	TRBV2	TRBJ1-2	14	TGTGCCAGCAGCTCACAGGGGGCCGGCTATGGCTACACCTTC	CASSSQGAGYGYTF
.	TRBD2	TRBV11-2	TRBJ2-5	15	TGTGCCAGCAGCTCAGGGACTAGCGGGAGTGAGACCCAGTACTTC	CASSSGTSGSETQYF
.	TRBD2	TRBV18	TRBJ2-7	13	TGTGCCAGCTCAGGGACTAGCGACTACGAGCAGTACTTC	CASSGTSDYEQYF
.	.	TRBV6-5	TRBJ2-7	13	TGTGCCAGCAGTTACTCAGGTACCTACGAGCAGTACTTC	CASSYSGTYEQYF
.	TRBD2	TRBV4-3	TRBJ2-7	19	TGCGCCAGCAGCCAAGCCTTGCTAGCGGGAGTAGGAGGTGCCTACGAGCAGTACTTC	CASSQALLAGVGGAYEQYF
.	.	TRBV5-4	TRBJ2-7	13	TGTGCCAGCAGCTTGACTAGCATCCACGAGCAGTACTTC	CASSLTSIHEQYF
.	.	TRBV2	TRBJ2-2	16	TGTGCCAGCAGTGAAGGAGGGTTGAAGGACACCGGGGAGCTGTTTTTT	CASSEGGLKDTGELFF
.	.	TRBV4-3	TRBJ1-3	14	TGCGCCAGCAGCCCTGTAGCGGGGGTCAACACCATATATTTT	CASSPVAGVNTIYF